The 12 T cell receptor beta chains given below trace back to one sample, sequenced in a study of glioma-infiltrating T cells. TCR alpha and beta CDR3 regions were amplified from RNA using iRepertoire nested multiplex PCR. TCRdb re-analysed the multiplex PCR reads in MiXCR, keeping a single row per CDR3 protein. The sample holds roughly 100,000 distinct CDR3 sequences; about 30% are singletons and the top ten take 44%. Sequencing was carried out using glioma tissue, nonneoplastic brain tissue, or PBMCs (not recorded which). Source of these receptors: a human donor with low-grade glioma or glioblastoma, undergoing nonglioma brain surgery, or in good health (not recorded which).

This clonotype was seen more than once but under ten times. This sequence joins TRBV9 and TRBJ1-1; D is perhaps TRBD1 (5 bases). Germline V gene sequence: CDR1 SGDLS, CDR2 YYNGEE. The CDR3 consists of 13 residues. Trimming removed 3 bases from V and 7 bases from J, with 13 bases in between. The CDR3 nucleotides read TGTGCCAGCAGCGCCTCTCTGGGGGATGAAGCTTTCTTT. Its translation: CASSASLGDEAFF.

The sample holds many counts of this clonotype. V gene TRBV27 combines with J gene TRBJ2-7; no definite D call. CDR1 MNHEY and CDR2 SMNVEV come from the germline V gene (reference sequence). The CDR3 is 13 residues long. V lost 2 bases, J lost 2 bases, and 7 bases lay in between. CDR3 protein: CASSLGQTYEQYF. CDR3 nucleotide sequence: TGTGCCAGCAGTTTAGGGCAGACCTACGAGCAGTACTTC.

Of note for this clonotype: An end of the junction does not agree with germline; a read error may underlie this. CDR3 sequence: CASSLDLGTPNF. CDR3 DNA: TGTGCCAGCAGCTTAGATCTAGGGACGCCTAACTTC. This chain links TRBV11-2 with TRBJ1-2; possibly TRBD1 for D (5 bases). The CDR3 is 12 residues long. From germline, CDR1 is SGHAT and CDR2 FQNNGV.

The chain links TRBV19 to TRBJ1-1, with D unclear. V gave up 7 bases and J gave up 3 bases, with 15 bases separating them. CDR1 is LNHDA and CDR2 is SQIVND in the germline V gene (reference sequence). CDR3 size: 14 residues. The CDR3 spells CASISTTTHTEAFF. The CDR3 DNA reads as TGTGCCAGTATTTCCACCACGACCCACACTGAAGCTTTCTTT.

This clonotype was observed at least ten times. The chain links TRBV29-1 to TRBJ2-3, with D perhaps TRBD2 (6 bases). The CDR3 spans 13 residues. Germline V gives CDR1 SQVTM, CDR2 ANQGSEA. V was clipped by 1 base and J by 4 bases, with 9 bases between them. CDR3 coding DNA: TGCAGCGTTGAAGTGACTAGGGCAGATACGCAGTATTTT. Its translation is CSVEVTRADTQYF.

The V call is TRBV5-4, the J call TRBJ2-7; possibly TRBD1 or TRBD2 for D (5 bases each). The CDR3 sequence is 15 residues long. Germline V gene lookup returns CDR1 SGHNT and CDR2 YYREEE (reference sequence). The V end lost 5 bases, the J end lost 0 bases, and 15 bases lay between the germline ends. CDR3 in amino acids: CASSFRAGSSYEQYF. The CDR3 region has the DNA TGTGCCAGCAGTTTCCGGGCAGGGAGCTCCTACGAGCAGTACTTC.

This clonotype was detected many times. J is TRBJ2-5 and V is TRBV6-1; D is uncertain. Germline CDR1 reads MNHNS; CDR2 reads SASEGT. The length of the CDR3 is 11 residues. V lost 10 bases to trimming and J lost 5 bases, with 11 bases between them. CDR3 sequence: CATTSGETQYF. The CDR3 region has the DNA TGTGCCACTACATCGGGCGAGACCCAGTACTTC.

This clonotype was detected ten times or more. The rearrangement joins TRBV28 to TRBJ1-2, with 7 bases fitting TRBD1. Germline V gene sequence: CDR1 MDHEN, CDR2 SYDVKM. CDR3 length: 17 residues. Unmatched junction bases numbered 14, after V lost 3 bases and J lost 4 bases. The CDR3 protein is CASSLMAGGKGGYGYTF. The CDR3 bases are TGTGCCAGCAGTTTGATGGCAGGGGGTAAGGGTGGCTATGGCTACACCTTC.

On this clonotype itself: A much larger clone is a single base away; this may be a read error. V is TRBV5-1 and J is TRBJ2-1; D ambiguous. The CDR3 has 9 residues. Per the germline V gene, CDR1 is SGHRS and CDR2 is YFSETQ. The CDR3 loop is CSVRHEQFF. CDR3 sequence (DNA): TGCTCCGTCCGACATGAGCAGTTCTTC. Supplemented by reference TRBV5-1 and TRBJ2-1, the full variable domain reads KAGVTQTPRYLIKTRGQQVTLSCSPISGHRSVSWYQQTPGQGLQFLFEYFSETQRNKGNFPGRFSGRQFSNSRSEMNVSTLELGDSALYLCSVRHEQFFGPGTRLTVL.

On this clonotype itself: A read error may produce the germline difference seen at one junction end. The V gene is TRBV4-1, the J gene TRBJ1-1; TRBD1 matches at 10 bases. CDR1 is MGHRA, CDR2 YSYEKL, per germline. The CDR3 has 15 amino acids. CDR3 loop: CASSLHGTGDTEALF. The CDR3 DNA sequence: TGCGCCAGCAGCCTGCACGGGACAGGGGACACTGAAGCTTTATTT.

This clonotype was found many times. The genes are TRBV7-2 and TRBJ1-5; D remains ambiguous. This CDR3 contains 15 residues. V lost 5 bases, J lost 2 bases, and 13 bases lay in between. From germline, CDR1 is SGHTA and CDR2 FQGNSA. CDR3 residues: CASSLFVGGNQPQHF. CDR3 nucleotides: TGTGCCAGCAGCCTCTTCGTGGGAGGCAATCAGCCCCAGCATTTT.

For this clonotype: Since a much larger clone is just one base distant, this may be a read error. CDR3 residues: CASSTYITRWYF. In nucleotides, the CDR3 is TGTGCCAGCAGCACTTACATCACGCGTTGGTATTTT. The V gene is TRBV12-3 or TRBV12-4, the J gene TRBJ2-3; no clear D. Deletions cut 6 bases from V and 14 bases from J, with 18 bases between. This CDR3 has 12 residues.